The clone carrying this T cell receptor beta chain was recorded a few times. Its antigen is not identified. This sample is part of a study of post-analysis software for immune sequencing data. Study at large: Some patients lacked subtype; others had relapsing-remitting, secondary progressive or progressive-relapsing disease.

CDR1 is MNHEY and CDR2 is SMNVEV in the germline V gene (reference sequence). The CDR3 runs to 16 residues. The V gene end was trimmed by 2 bases and the J gene end by 2 bases; junction bases not matched to a gene: 5. Study-level points and caveats: Normalized Chao1 diversity was significantly lower in multiple sclerosis patients than in controls. Four or five TRBV segments were more frequent in patients than controls; TRBV5-6, TRBV5-1 and TRBV20-1 belonged to this group.

The TCR beta cDNA libraries carried unique molecular identifiers. Via MiXCR, TCRdb re-called the PCR reads, giving one row per CDR3 protein. Here the sample spans under 650,000 distinct CDR3 sequences, 44% being singletons. The clonotype was recovered from a girl under 18 with multiple sclerosis. The sequencing sample was made of blood. The J gene is TRBJ2-3, the V gene TRBV27, with 9 bases lining up with TRBD2. The CDR3 protein is CASSLIPSGDTDTQYF. CDR3 bases: TGTGCCAGCAGTTTAATACCTAGCGGGGACACAGATACGCAGTATTTT.